This record covers a single T cell receptor (beta chain). The specificity of this receptor is unknown. Base qualities are missing; no much larger clone stands one base away. The data stem from a study of post-analysis software for immune sequencing data (dated by TCRdb to about 2015). With respect to the entire study: Relapsing-remitting, secondary progressive and progressive-relapsing multiple sclerosis were recorded as disease courses, and subtype annotation was lacking for some patients. The patient repertoires were compared against around 11 previously published healthy control repertoires obtained from donors aged roughly 6 to 28 years. A subset of samples was prepared in parallel using single-end sample barcoding, then pooled and co-amplified after Illumina adapter ligation.

Measured from the cysteine to the phenylalanine, the CDR3 is 15 residues long. The CDR3 DNA has 45 bases and is translated from base 1. Via the germline V gene (reference sequence), CDR1 is DFQATT and CDR2 SNEGSKA. Compared with germline, V lacks 5 bases and J lacks 8 bases; bases without a gene match: 15. The library was built by means of PCR. The reads were generated on an Illumina HiSeq 2500. To reduce PCR and sequencing biases, unique molecular identifiers were built into the TCR beta cDNA libraries. Roughly 0.5 million cDNA molecules were obtained per 1 to 10 million input T cells, so each molecule approximated one T cell. The same protocol used for the earlier healthy control dataset was applied to prepare and sequence the patient libraries. Within a given batch, samples were prepared together, multiplexed and sequenced on the same HiSeq lane. The authors' pipeline ran thus. MIGEC was used to process the raw barcoded reads, and molecular identifier groups with only a single read were discarded before consensus assembly and CDR3 extraction. Clonotype tables were post-analysed with VDJtools, and diversity was normalized by down-sampling all datasets to the smallest sample size. To correct batch-related cross-sample contamination, repertoire overlap clustering matched CDR3 amino acid sequences but not nucleotide sequences. The public reads were reanalyzed by TCRdb: fastp trimming at Q25, MiXCR alignment, in-frame beta chains only. One record per CDR3 amino acid sequence lists the most common genes and DNA. TCRdb, rather than the study authors, made the V and J calls. The sample table lists under 650,000 distinct CDR3 sequences, roughly 46% of them with a count of one. The leading ten clones occupy more than 1.5% of the sample.

What the research found in general, with its limitations: Significantly lower normalized Chao1 diversity was found in multiple sclerosis patients than in controls, suggesting substantial peripheral T-cell clonal expansion. Strong co-clustering of samples prepared in the same batch was shown by direct clustering with F measure, prompting a batch-effect correction. The multiple sclerosis patient group was slightly younger than the control group. Several TRBV segments, including TRBV5-6, TRBV5-1 and TRBV20-1, were significantly more frequent in patients than controls.

To demonstrate the VDJtools post-analysis software, TCR beta repertoires were profiled from the peripheral blood of about 13 young patients with multiple sclerosis. The multiple sclerosis patients were children and adolescents ranging in age from 6 to 15 years. Sequencing was performed on blood. The clonotype comes from a girl under 18 with multiple sclerosis. Recombination connected TRBV20-1 to TRBJ2-1; 7 middle bases align to TRBD1. The encoded CDR3 is CSAPGLGTAFDEQFF. DNA sequence: TGCAGTGCTCCTGGGCTCGGGACAGCTTTCGATGAGCAGTTCTTC.